The present T cell receptor (beta chain) was sequenced within a study of blood T cells in healthy people across ages. General study findings and limits: Higher naive T cell percentage went strongly together with higher TCR beta diversity.

A second PCR, run for 7 to 11 cycles, used a sample-barcoded 5' primer plus a J-beta primer mix. TCRdb reprocessed the 5' RACE reads via MiXCR and lists one record per CDR3 protein. The sample carries some 370,000 distinct CDR3 sequences, 45% to 60% recorded once. This clonotype was observed a few times. Its target is not known. The study drew donors from healthy Caucasian individuals in Russia aged about 6 to 90. PBMCs numbering at least 7 million were isolated per sample. The total RNA that was extracted per sample amounted to at least 5.5 micrograms. Sequencing used blood. The origin of this receptor is a man aged 55 to 70 in good health.

The CDR3: CSARGYYEQYF. The DNA of the CDR3 is TGCAGTGCTAGAGGCTACTACGAGCAGTACTTC. The chain links TRBV20-1 to TRBJ2-7; unclear D gene. The CDR3 consists of 11 residues. Per the germline V gene, CDR1 is DFQATT and CDR2 is SNEGSKA (reference sequence). The ends were cut back, 1 base at V and 3 bases at J, with 4 bases in the middle.